This T cell receptor beta chain was documented in a study of shared clonotypes between healthy human individuals. Repertoires were generated with immunoSEQ multiplex PCR, while TCRdb's copy carries only in-frame clones and drops some. The table includes approximately 1.5 million clones, around 98% detected once. General study points: Only a few donors were included, so the genetic and exposure-history diversity represented was limited.

Trimming removed 9 bases from V and 5 bases from J, with 13 bases in between. Germline V gene data show CDR1 as MNHNS and CDR2 as SASEGT. There are 12 residues in the CDR3. A note on this clone: Its target is unknown.

The V gene is TRBV6-1, the J gene TRBJ1-2; D not certain. Sequences were obtained from naive CD4+ T cells sorted from blood. The subset: CD45RA+ positively selected. This TCR came from a man aged 30 to 39 in good health. The CDR3 DNA follows: TGTGCCAGTACAGTCCCGGGATATGGCTACACCTTC. Protein product: CASTVPGYGYTF.